Listed here are 5 T cell receptor beta chains from one sample, sequenced in a study of blood T cell repertoires in COVID-19. The repertoire was sequenced with immunoSEQ multiplex PCR; TCRdb's copy has only in-frame clones and lacks some. The repertoire holds about 150,000 clones, with about 87% as singletons. Sequences were obtained from peripheral blood. The receptors were gathered from an elderly man with acute or convalescent COVID-19.

J is TRBJ2-1 and V is TRBV19; D is possibly TRBD2 (5 bases). The CDR3 is made up of 13 amino acids. The V end lost 6 bases, the J end lost 12 bases, and 18 bases lay between the germline ends. Germline V CDR1 and CDR2: LNHDA, SQIVND (reference sequence). Here the CDR3 DNA reads TGTGCCAGTAGCCGAGACCGTCCCGCGGGGCAGTTCTTC. It codes for CASSRDRPAGQFF. Drawing the rest from reference TRBV19 and TRBJ2-1, the complete variable domain is DGGITQSPKYLFRKEGQNVTLSCEQNLNHDAMYWYRQDPGQGLRLIYYSQIVNDFQKGDIAEGYSVSREKKESFPLTVTSAQKNPTAFYLCASSRDRPAGQFFGPGTRLTVL.

This sequence joins TRBV10-2 and TRBJ2-1; no clear D. V shed 0 bases and J shed 3 bases, with 18 bases lying between them. There are 18 residues in the CDR3. Germline V gene sequence: CDR1 WSHSY, CDR2 SAAADI. The CDR3 DNA reads as TGCGCCAGCAGTGAGTCAGGCTATAGGAGTTCCCTCTACAATGAGCAGTTCTTC. Protein sequence: CASSESGYRSSLYNEQFF.

The CDR3 loop reads CASSRPSGGRAYEQYF. DNA for the CDR3: TGTGCCAGCAGCCGCCCGTCCGGGGGAAGGGCTTACGAGCAGTACTTC. The chain links TRBV6-6 to TRBJ2-7; D perhaps matches TRBD2 (6 bases). The CDR3 extends over 16 amino acids. Germline CDR1 is MNHNY and CDR2 is SVGAGI (reference sequence). V shed 6 bases and J shed 4 bases, with 22 bases lying between them.

The chain couples TRBV5-1 to TRBJ2-7, with 7 positions matching TRBD2. The CDR3 length is 14 residues. The V gene's germline CDR1 is SGHRS and CDR2 YFSETQ. J gave up 6 bases and V 5 bases, and 11 bases lay outside the gene matches. CDR3 sequence: CASRWGEGWGEQYF. The CDR3 region has the DNA TGCGCCAGCAGGTGGGGGGAGGGATGGGGCGAGCAGTACTTC.

The chain joins TRBV28 to TRBJ2-5, with D possibly matching TRBD2 (7 bases). This CDR3 spans 16 amino acids. Trimming left V 7 bases short and J 0 bases short, with 18 bases between. Germline V gene data show CDR1 as MDHEN and CDR2 as SYDVKM. The DNA for the CDR3 is TGTGCCAGCACCACCGGGGGGCTGACTTACCAAGAGACCCAGTACTTC. It translates to CASTTGGLTYQETQYF.